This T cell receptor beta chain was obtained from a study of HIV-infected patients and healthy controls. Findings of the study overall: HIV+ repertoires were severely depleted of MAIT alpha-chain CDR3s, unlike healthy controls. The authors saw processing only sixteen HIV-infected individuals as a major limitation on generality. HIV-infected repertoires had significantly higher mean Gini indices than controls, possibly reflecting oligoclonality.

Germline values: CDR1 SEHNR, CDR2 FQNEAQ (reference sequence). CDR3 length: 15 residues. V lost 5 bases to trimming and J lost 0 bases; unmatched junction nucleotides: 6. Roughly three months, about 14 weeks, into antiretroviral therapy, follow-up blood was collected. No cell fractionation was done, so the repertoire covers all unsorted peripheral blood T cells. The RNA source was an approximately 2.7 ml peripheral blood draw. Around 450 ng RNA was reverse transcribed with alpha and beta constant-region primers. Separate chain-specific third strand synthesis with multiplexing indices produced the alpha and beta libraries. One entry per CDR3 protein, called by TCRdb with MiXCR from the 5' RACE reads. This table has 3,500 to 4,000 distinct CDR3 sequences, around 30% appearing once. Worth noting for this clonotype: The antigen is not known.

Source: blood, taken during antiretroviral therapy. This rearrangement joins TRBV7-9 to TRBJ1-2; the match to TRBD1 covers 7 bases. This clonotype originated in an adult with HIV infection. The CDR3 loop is CASSAQGRPNYGYTF. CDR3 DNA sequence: TGTGCCAGCAGCGCACAGGGGAGGCCTAACTATGGCTACACCTTC.